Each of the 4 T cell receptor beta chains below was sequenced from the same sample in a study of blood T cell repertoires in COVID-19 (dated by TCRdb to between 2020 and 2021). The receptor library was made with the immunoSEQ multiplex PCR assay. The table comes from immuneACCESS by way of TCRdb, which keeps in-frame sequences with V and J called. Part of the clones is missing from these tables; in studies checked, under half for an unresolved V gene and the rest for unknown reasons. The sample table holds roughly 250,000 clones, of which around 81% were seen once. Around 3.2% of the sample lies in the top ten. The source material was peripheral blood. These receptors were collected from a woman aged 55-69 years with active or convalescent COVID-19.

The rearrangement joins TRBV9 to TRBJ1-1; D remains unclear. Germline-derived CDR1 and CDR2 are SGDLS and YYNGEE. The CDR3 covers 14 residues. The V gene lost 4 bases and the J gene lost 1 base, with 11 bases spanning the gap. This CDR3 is CASSSNRENTEAFF. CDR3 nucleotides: TGTGCCAGCAGCTCAAACCGGGAGAACACTGAAGCTTTCTTT.

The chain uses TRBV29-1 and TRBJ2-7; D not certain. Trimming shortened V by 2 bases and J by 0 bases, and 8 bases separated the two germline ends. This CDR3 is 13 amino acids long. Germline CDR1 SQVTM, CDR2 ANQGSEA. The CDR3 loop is CSVEPQYSYEQYF. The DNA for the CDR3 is TGCAGCGTTGAACCCCAGTACTCCTACGAGCAGTACTTC.

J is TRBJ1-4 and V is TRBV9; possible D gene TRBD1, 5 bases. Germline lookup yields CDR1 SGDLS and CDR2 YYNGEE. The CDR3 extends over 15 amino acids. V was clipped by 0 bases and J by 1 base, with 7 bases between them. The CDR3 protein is CASSVDGGTNEKLFF. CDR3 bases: TGTGCCAGCAGCGTAGACGGGGGAACTAATGAAAAACTGTTTTTT.

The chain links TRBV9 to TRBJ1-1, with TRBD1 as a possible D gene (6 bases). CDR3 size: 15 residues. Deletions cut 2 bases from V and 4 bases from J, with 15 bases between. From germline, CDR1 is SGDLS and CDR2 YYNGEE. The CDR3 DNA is TGTGCCAGCAGCGTTTTGCAGGGGAAGGGCACTGAAGCTTTCTTT. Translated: CASSVLQGKGTEAFF.